These T cell receptor beta chains were read from a single sample in a study of blood T cell repertoires in COVID-19. TCRdb's table, derived via immunoSEQ multiplex PCR, lists solely in-frame clones and lacks some. The repertoire holds about 220,000 clones, with roughly 85% as singletons. The sample was peripheral blood. Source of these receptors: a woman aged 70-85 years with COVID-19, enrolled during active disease. CDR3s include the opening cysteine and the closing phenylalanine or tryptophan. A D gene is named only where the DNA matches it firmly.

V gene	D gene	J gene	CDR3 protein
TRBV2	-	TRBJ1-1	CASSFGAGRSTEAFF
TRBV7-2	-	TRBJ2-7	CASSPTPGPPSYEQYF
TRBV7-2	-	TRBJ2-3	CASSLGRGSLDTQYF
TRBV18	TRBD1	TRBJ1-1	CASSPMGQSNTEAFF
TRBV4-3	TRBD2	TRBJ2-1	CASSQGTTGNEQFF
TRBV30	-	TRBJ1-5	CAWSAQVSNQPQHF
TRBV7-6	TRBD1	TRBJ2-3	CASSHPRGQGAADTQYF
TRBV7-2	TRBD2	TRBJ2-7	CASSLDASGRRYEQYF
TRBV4-3	-	TRBJ1-6	CASSQDVTDSPLHF
TRBV7-2	TRBD2	TRBJ2-7	CASSLQAGVGEQYF
TRBV19	TRBD2	TRBJ2-7	CASSMRTSGAYEQYF
TRBV19	-	TRBJ1-1	CASSTLGTIHTLKAFF
TRBV7-9	TRBD2	TRBJ2-3	CASSFLAGPTDTQYF
TRBV5-8	-	TRBJ1-1	CASSTTQVIGTEAFF
TRBV7-9	-	TRBJ2-4	CASSPGHKNIQYF
TRBV5-1	TRBD2	TRBJ2-1	CASSLPLAGKYNEQFF
TRBV7-8	-	TRBJ2-5	CASSLLAPWGRGQETQYF
TRBV7-5	-	TRBJ1-5	CARSLTWGGDSNQPQHF
TRBV3-1/TRBV3-2	-	TRBJ1-2	CASSYRDTHYGYTF
TRBV2	-	TRBJ2-7	CATARYAEQYF
TRBV28	-	TRBJ1-4	CASSLGGARNEKLFF
TRBV29-1	-	TRBJ1-1	CSVVVYMNTEAFF
TRBV5-5	TRBD2	TRBJ2-5	CASSRLLAGGLETQYF